This TCR beta chain is from a study of T-cell reconstitution after alpha-beta-depleted transplantation in children. Unique molecular identifiers tagged the TCRbeta library. TCRdb re-derived calls from the PCR reads in MiXCR, one entry per CDR3 protein. The sample shows some 490,000 distinct CDR3 sequences, approximately 12% of them seen only once. Germline lookup yields CDR1 GTSNPN and CDR2 SVGIG (reference sequence). This CDR3 is 13 amino acids long. The ends lost 1 base at V and 4 bases at J; junction bases unmatched: 2. This clonotype has at least ten counts. The sequence was obtained from a human donor who donated a stem cell graft to a child with combined immunodeficiency. The chain couples TRBV30 to TRBJ1-1; 8 bases are a match to TRBD1. The material sequenced was PBMCs from the stem cell graft donor, taken from the stem cell graft. The CDR3 DNA sequence: TGTGCCTGGAGTGGACAGGGGTTCACTGAAGCTTTCTTT. This sequence encodes CAWSGQGFTEAFF. Drawing the rest from reference TRBV30 and TRBJ1-1, the complete variable domain is SQTIHQWPATLVQPVGSPLSLECTVEGTSNPNLYWYRQAAGRGLQLLFYSVGIGQISSEVPQNLSASRPQDRQFILSSKKLLLSDSGFYLCAWSGQGFTEAFFGQGTRLTVV.